The 17 T cell receptor beta chains in this list originate from one sample, sequenced in a study of identical twins. Each CDR3 protein gets one entry after TCRdb re-called the 5' RACE reads with MiXCR. The sample carries 400,000 to 550,000 distinct CDR3 sequences, roughly an eighth recorded once. This sample also appeared in a second study, on yellow fever vaccine responses in identical twins.

The sequencing input was CD4+ T cells sorted from blood. These receptors were taken from a woman aged 18-30 years in good health.

Turning to this clonotype: One junction end does not reproduce the germline sequence, and a read error may be involved. The gene calls are TRBV7-7 and TRBJ1-5; no definite D call. Germline CDR1 SSHAT, CDR2 FNYEAQ (reference sequence). This CDR3 is built from 13 residues. The CDR3 sequence: CASSLNVLQPQHF. The CDR3 nucleotides read TGTGCTAGCAGCTTAAATGTCCTTCAGCCCCAGCATTTT.

The sample holds a few counts of this clonotype. The rearrangement uses TRBV20-1 and TRBJ1-1, with a possible D match to TRBD1 (6 bases). The CDR3 runs 13 residues. V gave up 3 bases and J gave up 5 bases, with 13 bases separating them. Germline CDR1 DFQATT, CDR2 SNEGSKA (reference sequence). The chain's CDR3 is CSASSGAETEAFF. The CDR3 DNA reads as TGCAGTGCTAGTTCGGGGGCAGAAACTGAAGCTTTCTTT.

This chain links TRBV7-2 with TRBJ2-1, with 11 bases lining up with TRBD1. Germline CDR1 SGHTA, CDR2 FQGNSA. This CDR3 region has 16 residues. Unmatched junction bases numbered 7, after V lost 5 bases and J lost 4 bases. The CDR3 spells CASSLRTGGAYNEQFF. As DNA, the CDR3 is TGTGCCAGCAGCCTACGGACAGGGGGCGCTTACAATGAGCAGTTCTTC.

The gene calls are TRBV6-5 and TRBJ2-7, with 7 bases aligning to TRBD1. Losses at the gene ends were 1 base for V and 4 bases for J; bases not matched to a gene: 13. Germline loops: CDR1 MNHEY, CDR2 SVGAGI. The CDR3 consists of 17 residues. The DNA for the CDR3 is TGTGCCAGCAGTTACTTAACACAGGGGCCCCGAGGTTACGAGCAGTACTTC. Translated: CASSYLTQGPRGYEQYF.

The sample holds many counts of this clonotype. The rearrangement joins TRBV5-6 to TRBJ2-5; weak D call: TRBD2 (6 bases). CDR3 length equals 13 residues. Trimming removed 6 bases from V and 3 bases from J, with 12 bases in between. Germline assignment: CDR1 SGHDT and CDR2 YYEEEE. CDR3 coding DNA: TGTGCCAGCACCTGGGGGGTAGAAGAGACCCAGTACTTC. It codes for CASTWGVEETQYF.

This clonotype showed up just a few times. The chain carries TRBV20-1 and TRBJ2-1, with TRBD2 identical over 9 bases. The germline CDR1 and CDR2 sequences are DFQATT and SNEGSKA (reference sequence). Germline trimming cut 4 bases from V and 4 bases from J; bases unmatched to any gene: 8. This CDR3 region has 15 residues. The CDR3: CSATGASGAYNEQFF. The CDR3 DNA is TGCAGTGCTACCGGGGCTAGCGGGGCTTACAATGAGCAGTTCTTC.

The V and J genes are TRBV6-5 and TRBJ2-7; possible D gene TRBD1, 5 bases. V was pared by 4 bases and J by 2 bases, with 9 bases between. The CDR3 loop spans 13 amino acids. Germline V gene data show CDR1 as MNHEY and CDR2 as SVGAGI. The CDR3 spells CASSSPRAYEQYF. The CDR3 bases are TGTGCCAGCAGTTCCCCCAGGGCCTACGAGCAGTACTTC.

V and J are TRBV20-1 and TRBJ2-7, with a tentative D call TRBD2 (6 bases). This CDR3 is built from 12 residues. Per the germline V gene, CDR1 is DFQATT and CDR2 is SNEGSKA (reference sequence). Trimming took 6 bases from V and 6 from J, leaving 15 bases between them. The CDR3 protein is CSASEGTGEQYF. DNA for the CDR3: TGCAGTGCGTCGGAGGGGACGGGCGAGCAGTACTTC.

This clonotype turned up a few times. The chain is built from TRBV7-9 and TRBJ2-1; D is ambiguous. The V and J ends lost 4 bases and 10 bases respectively, with 11 bases between them. Germline assignment: CDR1 SEHNR and CDR2 FQNEAQ (reference sequence). The CDR3 runs 12 residues. The CDR3: CASSSATREQFF. In DNA form, the CDR3 reads TGTGCCAGCAGCTCTGCAACACGCGAGCAGTTCTTC. The whole variable domain, remainder taken from reference TRBV7-9 and TRBJ2-1, is DTGVSQNPRHKITKRGQNVTFRCDPISEHNRLYWYRQTLGQGPEFLTYFQNEAQLEKSRLLSDRFSAERPKGSFSTLEIQRTEQGDSAMYLCASSSATREQFFGPGTRLTVL.

V gene TRBV6-4 combines with J gene TRBJ2-1, with 8 bases matching TRBD1. The CDR3 spans 16 residues. Germline V lookup: CDR1 MRHNA, CDR2 SNTAGT. V was pared by 0 bases and J by 6 bases, with 7 bases of the junction left unmatched. CDR3 loop: CASSDSIRTGFNEQFF. As DNA, the CDR3 is TGTGCCAGCAGTGACTCGATTCGGACAGGGTTCAATGAGCAGTTCTTC.

Ten or more counts support this clonotype. The rearrangement links TRBV29-1 to TRBJ2-3; 8 positions match TRBD2. The germline V gene encodes CDR1 SQVTM and CDR2 ANQGSEA. With V trimmed by 7 bases and J by 3 bases, 9 bases remained unmatched. CDR3 size: 14 residues. CDR3 nucleotide sequence: TGCAGCGCCCGGGGGGGCAGGGAAACAGATACGCAGTATTTT. As protein: CSARGGRETDTQYF.

Only a few counts were recorded for this clonotype. The CDR3 nucleotides read TGCAGTGCCCCCGTGTTCACAGATACGCAGTATTTT. It is translated as CSAPVFTDTQYF. This rearrangement joins TRBV20-1 to TRBJ2-3; D uncertain. Germline-derived CDR1 and CDR2 are DFQATT and SNEGSKA (reference sequence). The length of the CDR3 is 12 residues. V was pared by 6 bases and J by 2 bases, with 9 bases between.

This clonotype has a handful of counts. The V call is TRBV29-1, the J call TRBJ2-2, with D possibly matching TRBD1 (6 bases). Trimming took 5 bases from V and 0 from J, leaving 13 bases between them. Looked up from germline, CDR1 is SQVTM and CDR2 is ANQGSEA. The length of the CDR3 is 15 residues. In DNA form, the CDR3 reads TGCAGCGTTCCCAAGGGGGTGGCGAACACCGGGGAGCTGTTTTTT. The encoded protein is CSVPKGVANTGELFF.

A few counts support this clonotype. The chain uses TRBV11-2 and TRBJ2-2; a possible D gene is TRBD1 (6 bases). The CDR3 loop spans 15 amino acids. The germline gives CDR1 SGHAT, CDR2 FQNNGV. The ends were cut back, 5 bases at V and 7 bases at J, with 17 bases in the middle. The CDR3 sequence is CASSGGQGVVGELFF. The CDR3 nucleotides read TGTGCCAGCAGCGGGGGCCAGGGCGTTGTCGGGGAGCTGTTTTTT.

This clonotype was picked up a small number of times. The V call is TRBV18, the J call TRBJ2-1, with D unclear. Trimming took 5 bases from V and 8 from J, leaving 10 bases between them. The CDR3 is made up of 12 amino acids. Germline CDR1 reads KGHSH; CDR2 reads LQKENI. In DNA form, the CDR3 reads TGTGCCAGCTCATCAAGCTCCGATGAGCAGTTCTTC. Protein sequence: CASSSSSDEQFF. The whole variable domain, remainder taken from reference TRBV18 and TRBJ2-1, is NAGVMQNPRHLVRRRGQEARLRCSPMKGHSHVYWYRQLPEEGLKFMVYLQKENIIDESGMPKERFSAEFPKEGPSILRIQQVVRGDSAAYFCASSSSSDEQFFGPGTRLTVL.

As for this clonotype: One end of the junction varies from germline; a read error may be responsible. This rearrangement joins TRBV27 to TRBJ2-1, with 9 bases matching TRBD2. Germline V lookup: CDR1 MNHEY, CDR2 SMNVEV (reference sequence). The CDR3 length is 16 residues. CDR3 bases: TGTGCCAGCAGTTTACGGGTCGCGGGAGGGCCGAATGAGCTGTTCTTC. The encoded protein is CASSLRVAGGPNELFF.

This clonotype has more than one count but fewer than ten. The gene calls are TRBV6-1 and TRBJ1-2; D remains unclear. Germline V gives CDR1 MNHNS, CDR2 SASEGT. The CDR3 extends over 13 amino acids. Trimming pared 6 bases from V and 1 base from J, leaving 9 bases between. CDR3 DNA: TGTGCCAGCAGCCGAGGACTTAACTATGGCTACACCTTC. Protein product: CASSRGLNYGYTF.